These 18 T cell receptor beta chains originate from one sample sequenced in a study of radiotherapy plus CTLA-4 blockade in lung cancer. Data came from immunoSEQ multiplex PCR; TCRdb stores just in-frame clones and leaves some out. In the table there are fewer than 100,000 clones, roughly 87% of which are singletons. Sample: peripheral blood, taken from a patient treated with radiotherapy plus ipilimumab. These receptors all come from a human donor with non-small cell lung cancer who had stable disease on radiotherapy plus ipilimumab.

This rearrangement joins TRBV6-5 to TRBJ1-2; possible D gene TRBD1, 6 bases. With 2 bases removed from V and 4 bases from J, the gap between germline ends came to 11 bases. Germline V gives CDR1 MNHEY, CDR2 SVGAGI. The CDR3 consists of 14 residues. CDR3 region: CASSYGTGAYGYTF. The DNA of the CDR3 is TGTGCCAGCAGTTACGGTACGGGGGCCTATGGCTACACCTTC.

The chain employs TRBV27 and TRBJ1-4; D is possibly TRBD1 (5 bases). CDR1 and CDR2 from the germline V gene are MNHEY and SMNVEV (reference sequence). There are 13 residues in the CDR3. Trimming shortened V by 4 bases and J by 8 bases, and 11 bases separated the two germline ends. This chain's CDR3 is CASSWGPGEKLFF. The CDR3, as DNA: TGTGCCAGCAGTTGGGGCCCTGGAGAAAAACTGTTTTTT.

The rearrangement joins TRBV28 to TRBJ2-1; unclear D gene. The CDR3 sequence is 12 residues long. Germline loops: CDR1 MDHEN, CDR2 SYDVKM. V lost 0 bases and J 10 bases, leaving 7 bases between the germline ends. The CDR3 sequence: CASSLWEQEQFF. For the CDR3, the DNA is TGTGCCAGCAGTTTATGGGAGCAGGAGCAGTTCTTC.

This chain joins TRBV15 and TRBJ2-1, with D perhaps matching TRBD1 (5 bases). Per germline, CDR1 LNHNV and CDR2 YYDKDF (reference sequence). V lost 0 bases to trimming and J lost 5 bases, with 8 bases between them. This CDR3 region has 14 residues. The DNA of the CDR3 is TGTGCCACCAGCAGAGATCAAGGGGACAATGAGCAGTTCTTC. It yields the protein CATSRDQGDNEQFF.

The genes are TRBV29-1 and TRBJ2-7; D is perhaps TRBD1 (5 bases). The V and J ends lost 2 bases and 3 bases respectively, with 11 bases between them. This CDR3 has 13 residues. Germline V gene sequence: CDR1 SQVTM, CDR2 ANQGSEA. The CDR3 sequence: CSVEYVTDYEQYF. DNA for the CDR3: TGCAGCGTTGAATACGTGACAGACTACGAGCAGTACTTC.

V gene TRBV6-1 combines with J gene TRBJ2-5; a possible D gene is TRBD2 (6 bases). CDR3 length: 15 amino acids. Trimming left V 3 bases short and J 5 bases short, with 16 bases between. Germline CDR1 and CDR2: MNHNS and SASEGT. CDR3 in amino acids: CASSDQRGGTETQYF. In DNA form, the CDR3 reads TGTGCCAGCAGTGATCAAAGGGGAGGCACGGAGACCCAGTACTTC.

This sequence joins TRBV2 and TRBJ2-1; D is unclear. CDR1 and CDR2 from the germline V gene are SNHLY and FYNNEI. Trimming pared 8 bases from V and 8 bases from J, leaving 13 bases between. This CDR3 comprises 12 residues. The CDR3 nucleotides are TGTGCCAGCGGTCGTACTTCAGATGAGCAGTTCTTC. Encoded protein: CASGRTSDEQFF.

This chain links TRBV11-2 with TRBJ1-5, with 8 bases matching TRBD1. The CDR3 contains 16 residues. Trimming cost V 5 bases and J 2 bases; bases outside gene matches: 8. The germline V gene has CDR1 SGHAT and CDR2 FQNNGV. CDR3 in DNA: TGTGCCAGCAGCATTGACAGGGGTTGGGGCAATCAGCCCCAGCATTTT. This encodes CASSIDRGWGNQPQHF.

This clone was observed once. V and J are TRBV5-1 and TRBJ2-2; 9 bases agree with TRBD1. The CDR3 covers 16 residues. With 3 bases clipped from V and 4 bases from J, the junction kept 7 bases outside the gene matches. Germline V gene lookup returns CDR1 SGHRS and CDR2 YFSETQ. In DNA, the CDR3 is TGCGCCAGCAGCTCCGGACAGGGGATGGGCACCGGGGAGCTGTTTTTT. It specifies CASSSGQGMGTGELFF.

The rearrangement joins TRBV7-9 to TRBJ2-7; 8 nucleotides match TRBD1. This CDR3 has 11 residues. CDR1 is SEHNR and CDR2 is FQNEAQ in the germline V gene (reference sequence). J gave up 13 bases and V 1 base, and 3 bases lay outside the gene matches. The CDR3 DNA reads as TGTGCCAGCAGCTTAGGACAGGGGCTCTACTTC. This translates into CASSLGQGLYF.

CDR3 DNA: TGCGCCAGCAGCTTGGGCAGGGAAACTGAAGCTTTCTTT. Translating it yields CASSLGRETEAFF. This chain links TRBV5-1 with TRBJ1-1; possible D gene TRBD1, 5 bases. The germline gives CDR1 SGHRS, CDR2 YFSETQ. This CDR3 is 13 amino acids long. Trimming removed 0 bases from V and 5 bases from J, with 8 bases in between.

The chain carries TRBV7-2 and TRBJ1-5, with D possibly matching TRBD1 (6 bases). V was cut by 5 bases and J by 2 bases, with 13 bases left in between. This CDR3 comprises 15 residues. Germline V gives CDR1 SGHTA, CDR2 FQGNSA. The CDR3 bases are TGTGCCAGCAGCCCCCAGGGGTTGGGCAATCAGCCCCAGCATTTT. Translation: CASSPQGLGNQPQHF.

A few counts support this clone. The rearrangement links TRBV5-8 to TRBJ1-4, with D possibly TRBD1 on 5 matching bases. The germline CDR1 and CDR2 sequences are SGHTS and YDEGEE. This CDR3 region has 13 residues. V was shortened by 3 bases and J by 8 bases, with 11 bases between the two germline ends. CDR3: CASSWGRGEKLFF. The CDR3 DNA is TGTGCCAGCAGCTGGGGCCGGGGGGAAAAACTGTTTTTT.

This chain uses TRBV7-2 with TRBJ1-4; a possible D gene is TRBD1 (5 bases). Germline V gene data show CDR1 as SGHTA and CDR2 as FQGNSA. CDR3 length: 15 amino acids. Trimming shortened V by 5 bases and J by 5 bases, and 15 bases separated the two germline ends. The CDR3 loop reads CASSPTGVTNEKLFF. The CDR3 DNA reads as TGTGCCAGCAGCCCGACGGGGGTTACGAATGAAAAACTGTTTTTT.

The genes are TRBV29-1 and TRBJ1-1; TRBD1 is a possible D gene (6 bases). Germline CDR1 is SQVTM and CDR2 is ANQGSEA. This CDR3 contains 11 residues. V lost 7 bases and J lost 1, with 7 bases in between. This CDR3 reads CSADRNTEAFF. The CDR3 DNA sequence: TGCAGCGCGGACAGGAACACTGAAGCTTTCTTT.

In DNA form, the CDR3 reads TGTGCCTGGAGTGTACTTGGTTCCGGGGGAGGACGGGAGCAGTTCTTC. Protein: CAWSVLGSGGGREQFF. This chain links TRBV30 with TRBJ2-1, with a weak D call TRBD2 (6 bases). The germline gives CDR1 GTSNPN, CDR2 SVGIG (reference sequence). This CDR3 comprises 16 residues. V was pared by 0 bases and J by 10 bases, with 22 bases between.

This chain joins TRBV30 and TRBJ2-2; D ambiguous. Germline lookup yields CDR1 GTSNPN and CDR2 SVGIG (reference sequence). V dropped 4 bases and J dropped 2 bases, with 11 bases sitting between them. The CDR3 length is 14 residues. The CDR3 region is CAWTRTPNTGELFF. The CDR3 region has the DNA TGTGCCTGGACCAGGACCCCCAACACCGGGGAGCTGTTTTTT.

The rearrangement links TRBV28 to TRBJ2-3, with D possibly called TRBD1 or TRBD2 (6 bases each). Trimming left V 2 bases short and J 4 bases short, with 16 bases between. CDR1 and CDR2 from the germline V gene are MDHEN and SYDVKM. The CDR3 has 16 amino acids. Here the CDR3 DNA reads TGTGCCAGCAGTTTAAGGGGGGTATTAAAATCAGATACGCAGTATTTT. Protein product: CASSLRGVLKSDTQYF.